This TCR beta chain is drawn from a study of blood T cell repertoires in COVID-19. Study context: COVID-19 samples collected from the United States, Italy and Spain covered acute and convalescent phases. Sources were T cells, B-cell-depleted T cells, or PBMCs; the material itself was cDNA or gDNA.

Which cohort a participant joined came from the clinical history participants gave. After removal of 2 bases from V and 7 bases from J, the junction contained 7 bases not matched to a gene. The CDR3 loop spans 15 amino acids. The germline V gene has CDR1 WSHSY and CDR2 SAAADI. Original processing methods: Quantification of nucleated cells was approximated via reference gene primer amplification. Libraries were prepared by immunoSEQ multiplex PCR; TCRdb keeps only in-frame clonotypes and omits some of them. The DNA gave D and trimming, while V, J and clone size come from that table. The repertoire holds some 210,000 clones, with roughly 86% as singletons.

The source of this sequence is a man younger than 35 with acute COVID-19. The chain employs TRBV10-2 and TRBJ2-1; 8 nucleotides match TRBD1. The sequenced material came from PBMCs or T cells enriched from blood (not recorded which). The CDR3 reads CASSERGQERNEQFF. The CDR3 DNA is TGCGCCAGCAGTGAGAGGGGACAGGAGAGGAATGAGCAGTTCTTC.